What follows describes a single TCR beta chain. The entry originates in a study of tumor and adjacent non-tumor tissue in lung cancer. Across the whole study: The cohort had around twelve adenocarcinoma, a couple of squamous cell and 1 small cell patients.

TCRbeta libraries were built with three rounds of nested PCR, modified from ARM-PCR. TCRdb used MiXCR to reprocess the multiplex PCR reads, holding one entry per CDR3 protein. The sample consists of 75,000 to 100,000 distinct CDR3 sequences, less than 75% of them appearing once. The V gene end was trimmed by 5 bases and the J gene end by 0 bases; junction bases not matched to a gene: 9. The CDR3 runs 16 residues. CDR1 is GTSNPN, CDR2 SVGIG, per germline (reference sequence). This sample's RNA came from whole unsorted tissue. The origin of this receptor is a man aged 55 to 70 with non-small cell lung cancer. The source material was lung tumor tissue. The J gene is TRBJ1-5, the V gene TRBV30, with 8 bases that match TRBD1. The CDR3 DNA is TGTGCCTGGGGTGCAGCAGGGGGCTATAGCAATCAGCCCCAGCATTTT. As protein: CAWGAAGGYSNQPQHF. The complete variable domain, with remaining parts taken from reference TRBV30 and TRBJ1-5, reads SQTIHQWPATLVQPVGSPLSLECTVEGTSNPNLYWYRQAAGRGLQLLFYSVGIGQISSEVPQNLSASRPQDRQFILSSKKLLLSDSGFYLCAWGAAGGYSNQPQHFGDGTRLSIL.